This paragraph reports one TCR beta chain. Antigen: not known. The data originate from a study of OX40 agonist ivuxolimab in advanced cancers. General study results and limits: On average, CD8+ T cells had more expanded clones than CD4+.

Data came from immunoSEQ multiplex PCR; TCRdb stores just in-frame clones and leaves some out. This sample has tens of thousands of clones, with roughly 81% found just once. V dropped 10 bases and J dropped 2 bases, with 10 bases sitting between them. The CDR3 spans 12 residues. CDR1 is LNHDA and CDR2 is SQIVND in the germline V gene (reference sequence). This sample comprised CD4+ or CD8+ T cells sorted from blood, obtained in a trial of the OX40 agonist ivuxolimab. The TCR sequence derives from an adult with an advanced solid tumor such as melanoma, head and neck, liver or kidney cancer. The chain uses TRBV19 and TRBJ2-3, with TRBD2 as a possible D gene (5 bases). This CDR3 is CATEGNTDTQYF. The CDR3 region has the DNA TGTGCCACCGAGGGCAACACAGATACGCAGTATTTT.